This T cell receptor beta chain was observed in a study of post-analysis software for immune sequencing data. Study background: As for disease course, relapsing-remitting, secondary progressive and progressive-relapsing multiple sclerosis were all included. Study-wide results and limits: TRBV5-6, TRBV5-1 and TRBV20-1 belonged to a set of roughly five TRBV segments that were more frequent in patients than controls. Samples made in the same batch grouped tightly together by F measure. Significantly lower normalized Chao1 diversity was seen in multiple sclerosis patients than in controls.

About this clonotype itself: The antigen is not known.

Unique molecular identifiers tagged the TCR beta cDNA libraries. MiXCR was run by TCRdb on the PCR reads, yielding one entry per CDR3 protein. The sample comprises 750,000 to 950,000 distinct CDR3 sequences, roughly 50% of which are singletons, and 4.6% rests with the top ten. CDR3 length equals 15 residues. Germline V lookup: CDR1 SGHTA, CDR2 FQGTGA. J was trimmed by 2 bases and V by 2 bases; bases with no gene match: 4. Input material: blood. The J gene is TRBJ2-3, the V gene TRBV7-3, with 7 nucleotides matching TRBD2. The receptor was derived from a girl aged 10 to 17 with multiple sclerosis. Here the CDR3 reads CASSLGLVPTDTQYF. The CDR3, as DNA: TGTGCCAGCAGCTTAGGACTAGTTCCCACAGATACGCAGTATTTT.